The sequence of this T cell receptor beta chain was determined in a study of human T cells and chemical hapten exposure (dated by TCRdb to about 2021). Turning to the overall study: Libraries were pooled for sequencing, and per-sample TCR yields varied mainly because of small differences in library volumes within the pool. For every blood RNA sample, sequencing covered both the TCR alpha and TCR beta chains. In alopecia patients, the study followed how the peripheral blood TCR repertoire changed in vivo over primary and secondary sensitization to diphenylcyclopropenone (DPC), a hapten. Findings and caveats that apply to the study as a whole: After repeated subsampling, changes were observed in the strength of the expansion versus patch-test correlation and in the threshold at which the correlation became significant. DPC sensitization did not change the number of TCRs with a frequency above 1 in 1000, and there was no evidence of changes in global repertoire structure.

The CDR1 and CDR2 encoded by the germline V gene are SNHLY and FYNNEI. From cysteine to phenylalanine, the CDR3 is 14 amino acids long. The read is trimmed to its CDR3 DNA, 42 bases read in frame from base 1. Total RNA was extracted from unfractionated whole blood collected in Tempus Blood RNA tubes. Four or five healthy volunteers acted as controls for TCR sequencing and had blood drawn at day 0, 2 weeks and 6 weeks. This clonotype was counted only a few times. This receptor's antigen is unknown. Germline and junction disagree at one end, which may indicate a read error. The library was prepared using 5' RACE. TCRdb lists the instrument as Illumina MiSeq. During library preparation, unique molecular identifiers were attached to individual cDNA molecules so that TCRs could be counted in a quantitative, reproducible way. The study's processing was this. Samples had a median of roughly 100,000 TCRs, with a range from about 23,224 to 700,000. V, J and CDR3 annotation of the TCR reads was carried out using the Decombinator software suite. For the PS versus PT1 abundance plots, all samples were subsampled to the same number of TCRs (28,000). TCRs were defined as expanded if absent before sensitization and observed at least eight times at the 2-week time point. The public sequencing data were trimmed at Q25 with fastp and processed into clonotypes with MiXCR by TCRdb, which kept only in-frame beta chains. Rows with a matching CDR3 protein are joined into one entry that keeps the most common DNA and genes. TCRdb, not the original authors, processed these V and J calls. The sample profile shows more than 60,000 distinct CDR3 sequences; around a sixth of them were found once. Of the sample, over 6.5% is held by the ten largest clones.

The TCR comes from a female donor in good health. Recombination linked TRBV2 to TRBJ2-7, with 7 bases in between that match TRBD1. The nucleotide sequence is TGTGCCAGCAGCGAAGACAGGGACACCTACGAGCAGTACTTC. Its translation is CASSEDRDTYEQYF.